This T cell receptor beta chain was profiled in a study of cytomegalovirus exposure and HLA in healthy donors. The PCR was carried out with 60 Vbeta primers and 13 Jbeta primers. In the original workflow: Unique TCR beta chains totaled about 73 million in a later count, with about 11 million of them shared. Assay: immunoSEQ multiplex PCR; the TCRdb copy retains only in-frame clones and omits some. D and trimming come from the DNA, and the V and J calls and clone size come from that table. Of more than 250,000 clones listed, roughly 90% are singletons. The length of the CDR3 is 13 residues. The ends lost 4 bases at V and 1 base at J; junction bases unmatched: 1. Germline values: CDR1 SGHDN, CDR2 FVKESK. In its sample, this clone was seen once.

The receptor's source is a woman under 30 in good health and CMV-seronegative. The chain employs TRBV14 and TRBJ2-7; TRBD1 aligns across 7 bases. The specimen sequenced was PBMCs. Here the CDR3 reads CASSRQGSYEQYF. CDR3 DNA: TGTGCCAGCAGCCGACAGGGATCCTACGAGCAGTACTTC.